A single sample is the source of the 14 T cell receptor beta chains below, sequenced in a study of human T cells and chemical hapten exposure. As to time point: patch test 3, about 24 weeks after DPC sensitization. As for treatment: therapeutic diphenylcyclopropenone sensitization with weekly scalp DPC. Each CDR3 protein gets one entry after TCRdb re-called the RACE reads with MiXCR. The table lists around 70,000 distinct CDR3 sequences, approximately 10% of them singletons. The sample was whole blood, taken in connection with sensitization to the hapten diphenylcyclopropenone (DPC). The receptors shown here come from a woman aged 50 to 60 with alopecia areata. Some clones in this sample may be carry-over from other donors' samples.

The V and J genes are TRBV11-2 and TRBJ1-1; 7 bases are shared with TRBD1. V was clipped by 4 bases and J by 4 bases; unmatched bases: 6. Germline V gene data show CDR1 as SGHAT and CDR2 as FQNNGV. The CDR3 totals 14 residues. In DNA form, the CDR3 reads TGTGCCAGCAGCTCGTCCGGGACAGTCACTGAAGCTTTCTTT. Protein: CASSSSGTVTEAFF.

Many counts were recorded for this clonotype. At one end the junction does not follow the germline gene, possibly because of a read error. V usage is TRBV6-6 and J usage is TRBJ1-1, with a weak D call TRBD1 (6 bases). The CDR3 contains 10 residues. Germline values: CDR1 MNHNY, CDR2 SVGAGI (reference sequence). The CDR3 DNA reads TGTGCCAGCAGTACCCGACAGGTTTGGTTT. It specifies CASSTRQVWF.

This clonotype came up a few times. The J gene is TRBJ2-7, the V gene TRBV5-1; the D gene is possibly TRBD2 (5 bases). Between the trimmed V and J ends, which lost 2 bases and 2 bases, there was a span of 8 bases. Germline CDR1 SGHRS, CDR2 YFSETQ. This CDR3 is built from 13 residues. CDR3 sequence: CASSFDGTYEQYF. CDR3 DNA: TGCGCCAGCAGCTTTGACGGGACCTACGAGCAGTACTTC.

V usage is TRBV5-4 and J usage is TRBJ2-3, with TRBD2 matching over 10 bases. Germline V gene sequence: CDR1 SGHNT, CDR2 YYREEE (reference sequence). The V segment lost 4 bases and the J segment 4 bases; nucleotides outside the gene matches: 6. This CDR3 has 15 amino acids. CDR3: CASSPASGSPDTQYF. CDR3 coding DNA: TGTGCCAGCAGCCCGGCTAGCGGGAGCCCAGATACGCAGTATTTT. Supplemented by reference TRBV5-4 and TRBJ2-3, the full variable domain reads ETGVTQSPTHLIKTRGQQVTLRCSSQSGHNTVSWYQQALGQGPQFIFQYYREEENGRGNFPPRFSGLQFPNYSSELNVNALELDDSALYLCASSPASGSPDTQYFGPGTRLTVL.

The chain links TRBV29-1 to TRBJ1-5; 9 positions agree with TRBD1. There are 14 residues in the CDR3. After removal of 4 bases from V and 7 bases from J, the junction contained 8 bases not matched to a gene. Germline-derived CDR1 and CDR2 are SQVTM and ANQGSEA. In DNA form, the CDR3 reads TGCAGCGTTGTTGGGACAGGGCTCGACCAGCCCCAGCATTTT. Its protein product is CSVVGTGLDQPQHF.

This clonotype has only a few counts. The CDR3 DNA reads TGTGCCAGCAGGGATCCGGGACAGGGCACCTACGAGCAGTACTTC. It translates to CASRDPGQGTYEQYF. V gene TRBV6-5 combines with J gene TRBJ2-7, with 9 nucleotides matching TRBD1. CDR1 and CDR2 from the germline V gene are MNHEY and SVGAGI. J lost 2 bases, V lost 6 bases, and 8 bases had no gene match. The CDR3 is 15 amino acids.

In nucleotides, the CDR3 is TGCAGTGCTGAAAGCGGGACCTACAATGAGCAGTTCTTC. Protein product: CSAESGTYNEQFF. The chain recombines TRBV20-1 with TRBJ2-1; the match to TRBD2 covers 7 bases. J lost 2 bases, V lost 5 bases, and 3 bases had no gene match. Germline V CDR1 and CDR2: DFQATT, SNEGSKA (reference sequence). The CDR3 length is 13 residues.

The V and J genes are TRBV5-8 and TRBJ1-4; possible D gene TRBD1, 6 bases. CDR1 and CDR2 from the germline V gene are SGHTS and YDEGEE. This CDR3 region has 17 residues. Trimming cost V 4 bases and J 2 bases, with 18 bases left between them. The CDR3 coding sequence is TGTGCCAGCAGCACGAAATTTACAGGGACGACTAATGAAAAACTGTTTTTT. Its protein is CASSTKFTGTTNEKLFF. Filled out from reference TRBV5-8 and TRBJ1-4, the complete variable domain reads EAGVTQSPTHLIKTRGQQATLRCSPISGHTSVYWYQQALGLGLQFLLWYDEGEERNRGNFPPRFSGRQFPNYSSELNVNALELEDSALYLCASSTKFTGTTNEKLFFGSGTQLSVL.

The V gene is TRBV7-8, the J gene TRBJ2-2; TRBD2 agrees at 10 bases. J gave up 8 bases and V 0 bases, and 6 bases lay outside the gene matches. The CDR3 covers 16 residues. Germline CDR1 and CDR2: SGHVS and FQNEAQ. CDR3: CASSLALLAGHGELFF. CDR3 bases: TGTGCCAGCAGCTTAGCATTACTAGCGGGGCATGGGGAGCTGTTTTTT.

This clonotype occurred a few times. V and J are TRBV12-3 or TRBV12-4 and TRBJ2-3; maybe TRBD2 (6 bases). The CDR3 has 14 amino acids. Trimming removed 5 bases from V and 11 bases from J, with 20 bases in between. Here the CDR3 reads CASSPPLRGSGQYF. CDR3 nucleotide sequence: TGTGCCAGCAGTCCACCGCTCCGGGGGTCAGGGCAGTATTTT.

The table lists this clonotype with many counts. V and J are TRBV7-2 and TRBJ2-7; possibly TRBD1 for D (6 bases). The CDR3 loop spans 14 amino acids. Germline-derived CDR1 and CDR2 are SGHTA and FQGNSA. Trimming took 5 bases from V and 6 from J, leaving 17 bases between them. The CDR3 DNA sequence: TGTGCCAGCAGCCCCAACAGGGTTGTGGGCGAGCAGTACTTC. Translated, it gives CASSPNRVVGEQYF.

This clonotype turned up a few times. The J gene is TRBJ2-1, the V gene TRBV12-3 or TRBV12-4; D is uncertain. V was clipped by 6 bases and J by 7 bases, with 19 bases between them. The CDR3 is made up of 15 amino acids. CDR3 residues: CASRGFGFRINEQFF. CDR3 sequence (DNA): TGTGCCAGCAGGGGGTTTGGGTTCAGGATAAATGAGCAGTTCTTC.

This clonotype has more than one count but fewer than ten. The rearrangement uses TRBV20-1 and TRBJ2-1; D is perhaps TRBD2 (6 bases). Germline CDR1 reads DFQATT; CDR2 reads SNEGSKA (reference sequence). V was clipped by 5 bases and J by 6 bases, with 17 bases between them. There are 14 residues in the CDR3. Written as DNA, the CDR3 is TGCAGTGCTCCGAGCGGGCGCAAGCCCAATGAGCAGTTCTTC. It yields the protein CSAPSGRKPNEQFF.

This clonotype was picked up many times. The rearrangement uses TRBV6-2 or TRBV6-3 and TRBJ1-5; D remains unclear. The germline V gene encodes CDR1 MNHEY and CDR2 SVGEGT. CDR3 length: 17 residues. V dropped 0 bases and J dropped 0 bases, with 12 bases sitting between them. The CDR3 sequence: CASSYSISSVSNQPQHF. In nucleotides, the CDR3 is TGTGCCAGCAGTTACTCGATAAGCAGTGTTAGCAATCAGCCCCAGCATTTT.